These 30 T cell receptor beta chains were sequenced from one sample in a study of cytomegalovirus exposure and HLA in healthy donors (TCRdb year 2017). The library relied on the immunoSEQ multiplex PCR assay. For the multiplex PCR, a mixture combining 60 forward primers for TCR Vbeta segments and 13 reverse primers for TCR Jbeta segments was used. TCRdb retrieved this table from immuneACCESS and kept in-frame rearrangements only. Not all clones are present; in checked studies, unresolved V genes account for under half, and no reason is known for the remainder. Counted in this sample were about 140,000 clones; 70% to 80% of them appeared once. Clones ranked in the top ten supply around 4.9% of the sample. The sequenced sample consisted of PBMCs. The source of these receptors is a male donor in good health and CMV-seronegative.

The CDR3 bases are TGCGCCAGCAGCGAACGGGACATCACAGATACGCAGTATTTT. Protein product: CASSERDITDTQYF. The chain is built from TRBV4-1 and TRBJ2-3, with D perhaps matching TRBD1 (6 bases). CDR1 and CDR2 from the germline V gene are MGHRA and YSYEKL. This CDR3 spans 14 amino acids. V dropped 5 bases and J dropped 2 bases, with 11 bases sitting between them.

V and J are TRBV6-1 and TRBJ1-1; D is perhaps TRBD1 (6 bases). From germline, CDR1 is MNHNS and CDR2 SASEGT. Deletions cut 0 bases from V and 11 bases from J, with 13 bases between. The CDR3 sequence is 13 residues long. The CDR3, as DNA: TGTGCCAGCAGTGAAGCGGGGCGGACAGCGGCTTTCTTT. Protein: CASSEAGRTAAFF.

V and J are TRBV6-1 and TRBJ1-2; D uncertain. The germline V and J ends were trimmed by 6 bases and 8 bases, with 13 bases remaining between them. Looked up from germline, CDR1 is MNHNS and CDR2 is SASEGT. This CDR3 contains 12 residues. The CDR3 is CASSIGRSGYTF. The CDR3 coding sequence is TGTGCCAGCAGCATTGGGAGGAGCGGCTACACCTTC.

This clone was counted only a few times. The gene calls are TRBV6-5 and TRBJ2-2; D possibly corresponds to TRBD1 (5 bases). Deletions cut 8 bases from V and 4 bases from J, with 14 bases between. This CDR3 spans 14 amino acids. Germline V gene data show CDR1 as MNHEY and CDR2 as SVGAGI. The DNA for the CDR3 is TGTGCCAGCGGGGCTACCACCCCCACCGGGGAGCTGTTTTTT. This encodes CASGATTPTGELFF.

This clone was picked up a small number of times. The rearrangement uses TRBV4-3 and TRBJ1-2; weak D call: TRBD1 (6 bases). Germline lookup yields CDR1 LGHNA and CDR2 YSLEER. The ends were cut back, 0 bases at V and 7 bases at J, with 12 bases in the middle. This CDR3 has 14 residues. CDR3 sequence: CASSQDGGSGGYTF. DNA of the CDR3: TGCGCCAGCAGCCAAGATGGGGGCTCGGGTGGCTACACCTTC.

In DNA, the CDR3 is TGTGCCAGCAAGCCGAGTAGCTCTGGAAACACCATATATTTT. This codes for CASKPSSSGNTIYF. The chain links TRBV6-4 to TRBJ1-3; D is unclear. The germline gives CDR1 MRHNA, CDR2 SNTAGT. The V and J ends lost 7 bases and 0 bases respectively, with 10 bases between them. This CDR3 contains 14 residues.

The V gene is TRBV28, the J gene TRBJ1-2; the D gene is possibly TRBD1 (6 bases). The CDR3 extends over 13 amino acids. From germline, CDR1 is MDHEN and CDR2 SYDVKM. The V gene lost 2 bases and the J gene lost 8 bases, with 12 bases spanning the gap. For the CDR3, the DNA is TGTGCCAGCAGTTTAAACAGGGCGTCCGGCTACACCTTC. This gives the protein CASSLNRASGYTF.

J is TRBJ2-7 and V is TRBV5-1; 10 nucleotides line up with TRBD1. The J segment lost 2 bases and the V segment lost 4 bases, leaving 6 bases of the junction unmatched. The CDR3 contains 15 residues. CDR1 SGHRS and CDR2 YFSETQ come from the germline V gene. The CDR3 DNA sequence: TGCGCCAGCAGCACCGGGGACAGGGGTCCCTACGAGCAGTACTTC. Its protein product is CASSTGDRGPYEQYF.

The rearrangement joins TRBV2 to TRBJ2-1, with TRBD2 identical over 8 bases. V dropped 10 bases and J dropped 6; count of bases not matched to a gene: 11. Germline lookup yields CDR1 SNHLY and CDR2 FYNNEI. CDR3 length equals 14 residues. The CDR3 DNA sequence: TGTGCCATAAGGGGCGGGGGGCAGGTCAATGAGCAGTTCTTC. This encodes CAIRGGGQVNEQFF.

The DNA for the CDR3 is TGTGCCAGCAGCTTAGTCAGGGACCAAGAGACCCAGTACTTC. Protein: CASSLVRDQETQYF. The chain recombines TRBV7-9 with TRBJ2-5, with D possibly being TRBD1 (5 bases). CDR1 is SEHNR, CDR2 FQNEAQ, per germline (reference sequence). The germline V and J ends were trimmed by 1 base and 0 bases, with 6 bases remaining between them. The CDR3 spans 14 residues. Complete variable domain (other parts from reference TRBV7-9 and TRBJ2-5): DTGVSQNPRHKITKRGQNVTFRCDPISEHNRLYWYRQTLGQGPEFLTYFQNEAQLEKSRLLSDRFSAERPKGSFSTLEIQRTEQGDSAMYLCASSLVRDQETQYFGPGTRLLVL.

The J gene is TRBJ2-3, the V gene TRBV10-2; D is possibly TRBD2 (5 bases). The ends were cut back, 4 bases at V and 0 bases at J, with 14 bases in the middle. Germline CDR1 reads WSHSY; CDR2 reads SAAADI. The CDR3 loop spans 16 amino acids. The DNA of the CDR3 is TGCGCCAGCAGTGGTGAGGTCGGGGTCAGCACAGATACGCAGTATTTT. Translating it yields CASSGEVGVSTDTQYF.

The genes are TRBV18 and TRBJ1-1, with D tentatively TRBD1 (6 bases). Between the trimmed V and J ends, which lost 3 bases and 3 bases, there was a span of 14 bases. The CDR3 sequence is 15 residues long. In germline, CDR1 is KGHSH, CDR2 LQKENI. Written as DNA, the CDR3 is TGTGCCAGCTCACCGCTCGTACAGGGAGACACTGAAGCTTTCTTT. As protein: CASSPLVQGDTEAFF.

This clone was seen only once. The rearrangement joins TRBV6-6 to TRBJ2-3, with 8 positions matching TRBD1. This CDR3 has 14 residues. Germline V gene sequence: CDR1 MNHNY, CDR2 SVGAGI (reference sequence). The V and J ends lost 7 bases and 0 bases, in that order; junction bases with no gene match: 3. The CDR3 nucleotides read TGTGCCAGCAATACAGGGGGAAGCACAGATACGCAGTATTTT. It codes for CASNTGGSTDTQYF.

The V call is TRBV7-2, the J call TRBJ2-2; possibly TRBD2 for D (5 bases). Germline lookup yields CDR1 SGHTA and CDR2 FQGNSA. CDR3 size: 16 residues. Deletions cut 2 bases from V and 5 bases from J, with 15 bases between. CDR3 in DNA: TGTGCCAGCAGCTTATCTCCCGGGGTAGCAACCGGGGAGCTGTTTTTT. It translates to CASSLSPGVATGELFF.

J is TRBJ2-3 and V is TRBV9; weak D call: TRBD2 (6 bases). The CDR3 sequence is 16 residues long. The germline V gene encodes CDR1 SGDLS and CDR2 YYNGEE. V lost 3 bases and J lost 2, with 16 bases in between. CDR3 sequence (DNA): TGTGCCAGCAGCGCCCATTCGAGGACTACCACAGATACGCAGTATTTT. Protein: CASSAHSRTTTDTQYF.

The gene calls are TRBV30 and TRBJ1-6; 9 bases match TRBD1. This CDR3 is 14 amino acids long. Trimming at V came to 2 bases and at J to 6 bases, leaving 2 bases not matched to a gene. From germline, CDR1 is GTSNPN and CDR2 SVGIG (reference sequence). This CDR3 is CAWSSGQGNSPLHF. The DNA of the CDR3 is TGTGCCTGGAGTTCGGGACAGGGTAATTCACCCCTCCACTTT.

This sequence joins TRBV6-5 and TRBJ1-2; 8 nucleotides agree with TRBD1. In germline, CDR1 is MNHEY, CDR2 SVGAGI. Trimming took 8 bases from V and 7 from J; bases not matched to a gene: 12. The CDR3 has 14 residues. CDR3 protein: CASLDRGYGRGYTF. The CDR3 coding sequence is TGTGCCAGCCTCGACAGGGGATACGGGCGTGGCTACACCTTC.

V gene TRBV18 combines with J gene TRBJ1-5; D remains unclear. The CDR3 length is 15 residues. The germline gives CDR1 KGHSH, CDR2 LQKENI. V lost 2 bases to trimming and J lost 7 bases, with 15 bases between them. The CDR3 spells CASSPDGPRGQPQHF. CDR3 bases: TGTGCCAGCTCACCAGACGGCCCTCGAGGACAGCCCCAGCATTTT.

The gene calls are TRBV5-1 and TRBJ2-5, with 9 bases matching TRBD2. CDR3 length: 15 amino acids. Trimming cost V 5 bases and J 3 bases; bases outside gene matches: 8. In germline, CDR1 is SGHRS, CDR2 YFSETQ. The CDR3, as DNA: TGCGCCAGCAGACAAGCGGGGGGCCCTGAAGAGACCCAGTACTTC. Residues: CASRQAGGPEETQYF.

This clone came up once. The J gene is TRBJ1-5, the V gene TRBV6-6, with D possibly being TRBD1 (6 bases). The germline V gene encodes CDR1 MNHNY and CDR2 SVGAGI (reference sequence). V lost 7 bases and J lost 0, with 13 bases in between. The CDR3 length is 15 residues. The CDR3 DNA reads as TGTGCCAGCATGGCTTGGACAGATAGCAATCAGCCCCAGCATTTT. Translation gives CASMAWTDSNQPQHF.

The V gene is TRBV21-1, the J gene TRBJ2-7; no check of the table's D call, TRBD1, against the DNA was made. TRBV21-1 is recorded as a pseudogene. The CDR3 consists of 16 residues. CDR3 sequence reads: CASSARQGAITYEQYF. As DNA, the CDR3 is TGTGCCAGCAGCGCCCGACAGGGGGCAATAACCTACGAGCAGTACTTC.

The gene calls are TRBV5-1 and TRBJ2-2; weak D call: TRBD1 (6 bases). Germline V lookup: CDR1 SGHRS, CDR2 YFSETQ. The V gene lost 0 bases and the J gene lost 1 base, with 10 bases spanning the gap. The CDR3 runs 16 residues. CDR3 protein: CASSLAQQGNTGELFF. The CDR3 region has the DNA TGCGCCAGCAGCTTGGCCCAACAGGGGAACACCGGGGAGCTGTTTTTT.

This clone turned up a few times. The CDR3 nucleotides read TGCAGCGTTATGTCAGCTGGAAACACCATATATTTT. Translation: CSVMSAGNTIYF. The chain links TRBV29-1 to TRBJ1-3; D is unclear. Trimming stripped 5 bases from V and 2 bases from J, with 7 bases between. CDR1 is SQVTM and CDR2 is ANQGSEA in the germline V gene. This CDR3 region has 12 residues.

The CDR3 region has the DNA TGTGCCAGCAGCGTAGGCCCGGGCAATGAGCAGTTCTTC. As protein: CASSVGPGNEQFF. This chain connects TRBV9 to TRBJ2-1; D gene unclear. The germline V and J ends were trimmed by 0 bases and 6 bases, with 7 bases remaining between them. The CDR3 has 13 amino acids. CDR1 is SGDLS and CDR2 is YYNGEE in the germline V gene.

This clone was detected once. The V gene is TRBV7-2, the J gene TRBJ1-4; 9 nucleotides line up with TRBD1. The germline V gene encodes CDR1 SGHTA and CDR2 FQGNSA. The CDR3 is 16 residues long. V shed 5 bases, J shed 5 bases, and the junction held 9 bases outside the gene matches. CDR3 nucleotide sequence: TGTGCCAGCAGCCCGGGACAGGGAAACTCAAATGAAAAACTGTTTTTT. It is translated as CASSPGQGNSNEKLFF. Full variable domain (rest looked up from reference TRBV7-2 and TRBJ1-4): GAGVSQSPSNKVTEKGKDVELRCDPISGHTALYWYRQSLGQGLEFLIYFQGNSAPDKSGLPSDRFSAERTGGSVSTLTIQRTQQEDSAVYLCASSPGQGNSNEKLFFGSGTQLSVL.

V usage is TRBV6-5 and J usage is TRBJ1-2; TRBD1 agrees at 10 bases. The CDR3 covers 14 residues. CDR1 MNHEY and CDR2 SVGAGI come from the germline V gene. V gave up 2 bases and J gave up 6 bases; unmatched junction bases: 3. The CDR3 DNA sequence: TGTGCCAGCAGTTACCTGGGACAGGGGAATGGCTACACCTTC. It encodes CASSYLGQGNGYTF.

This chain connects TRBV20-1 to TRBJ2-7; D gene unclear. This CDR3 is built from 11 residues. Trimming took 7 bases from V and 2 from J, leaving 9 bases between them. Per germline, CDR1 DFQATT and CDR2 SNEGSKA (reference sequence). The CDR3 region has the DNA TGCAGTGGGGCCTCGGCCTACGAGCAGTACTTC. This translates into CSGASAYEQYF.

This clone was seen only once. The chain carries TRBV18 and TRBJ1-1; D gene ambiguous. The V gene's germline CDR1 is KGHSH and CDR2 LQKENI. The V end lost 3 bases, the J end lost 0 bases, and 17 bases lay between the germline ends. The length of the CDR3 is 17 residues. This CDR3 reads CASSPYPGTKMNTEAFF. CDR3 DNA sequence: TGTGCCAGCTCACCCTATCCGGGAACCAAAATGAACACTGAAGCTTTCTTT.

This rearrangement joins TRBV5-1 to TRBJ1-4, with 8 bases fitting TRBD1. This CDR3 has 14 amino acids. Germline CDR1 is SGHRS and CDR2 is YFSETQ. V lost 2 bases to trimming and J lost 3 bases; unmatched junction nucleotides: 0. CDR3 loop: CASSLQGANEKLFF. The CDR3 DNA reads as TGCGCCAGCAGCTTACAGGGGGCTAATGAAAAACTGTTTTTT.

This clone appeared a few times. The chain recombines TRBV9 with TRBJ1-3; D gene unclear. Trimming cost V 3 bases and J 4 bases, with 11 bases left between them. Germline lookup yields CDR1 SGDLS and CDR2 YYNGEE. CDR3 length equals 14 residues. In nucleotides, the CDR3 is TGTGCCAGCAGCGACAGTGGTGAGGGAAACACCATATATTTT. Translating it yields CASSDSGEGNTIYF.